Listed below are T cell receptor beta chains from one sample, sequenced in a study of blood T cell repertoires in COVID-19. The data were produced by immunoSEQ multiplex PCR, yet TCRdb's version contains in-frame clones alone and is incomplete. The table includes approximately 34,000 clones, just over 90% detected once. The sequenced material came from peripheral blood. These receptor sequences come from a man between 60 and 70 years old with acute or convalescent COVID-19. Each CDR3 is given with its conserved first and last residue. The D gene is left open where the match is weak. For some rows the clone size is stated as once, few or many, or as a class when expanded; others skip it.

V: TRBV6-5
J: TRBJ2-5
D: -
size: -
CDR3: CASSFGRLGGETQYF
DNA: TGTGCCAGCAGCTTCGGACGTCTCGGAGGGGAGACCCAGTACTTC

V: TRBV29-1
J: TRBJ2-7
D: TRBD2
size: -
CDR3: CSVELAGAGYEQYF
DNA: TGCAGCGTTGAATTGGCGGGAGCTGGCTACGAGCAGTACTTC

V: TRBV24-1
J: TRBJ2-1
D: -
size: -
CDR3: CATSATTLTLSYNEQFF
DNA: TGTGCCACCAGTGCTACGACTCTCACCTTGTCCTACAATGAGCAGTTCTTC

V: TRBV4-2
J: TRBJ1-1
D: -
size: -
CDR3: CASSQVSRPNTEAFF
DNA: TGTGCCAGCAGCCAAGTATCCAGGCCCAACACTGAAGCTTTCTTT

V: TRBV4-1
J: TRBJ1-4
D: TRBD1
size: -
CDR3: CASSQVPYKDRELEKLFF
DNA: TGCGCCAGCAGCCAAGTACCGTACAAGGACAGGGAATTAGAAAAACTGTTTTTT

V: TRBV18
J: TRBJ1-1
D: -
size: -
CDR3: CASSPMVVRTEAFF
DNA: TGTGCCAGCTCACCAATGGTAGTACGGACTGAAGCTTTCTTT

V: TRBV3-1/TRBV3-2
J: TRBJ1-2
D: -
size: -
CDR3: CASSQGEINYGYTF
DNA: TGTGCCAGCAGCCAAGGAGAGATAAACTATGGCTACACCTTC

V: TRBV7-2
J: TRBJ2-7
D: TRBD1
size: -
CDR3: CASSLDPDRVEQYF
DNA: TGTGCCAGCAGCTTAGACCCGGACAGGGTCGAGCAGTACTTC

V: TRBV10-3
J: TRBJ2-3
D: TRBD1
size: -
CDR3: CAISGGQGDTDTQYF
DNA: TGTGCCATCAGCGGGGGACAGGGGGACACAGATACGCAGTATTTT

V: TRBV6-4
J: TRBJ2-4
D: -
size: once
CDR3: CASSEIWGDIQYF
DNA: TGTGCCAGCAGTGAGATTTGGGGGGACATTCAGTACTTC

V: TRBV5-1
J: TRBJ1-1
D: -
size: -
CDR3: CASSPGRESGAFF
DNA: TGCGCCAGCAGCCCCGGACGCGAATCGGGGGCTTTCTTT

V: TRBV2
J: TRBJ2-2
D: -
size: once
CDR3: CASSLLNTGELFF
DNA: TGTGCCAGCAGTCTACTAAACACCGGGGAGCTGTTTTTT

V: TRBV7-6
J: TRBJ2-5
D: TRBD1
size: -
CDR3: CASSLVGTGLGETQYF
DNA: TGTGCCAGCAGCTTAGTTGGGACAGGGTTGGGGGAGACCCAGTACTTC

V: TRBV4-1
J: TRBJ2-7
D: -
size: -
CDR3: CASSQDPGFPYEQYF
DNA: TGCGCCAGCAGCCAAGATCCGGGATTTCCCTACGAGCAGTACTTC

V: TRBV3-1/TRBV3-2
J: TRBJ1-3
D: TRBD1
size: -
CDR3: CASSRDSSGNTIYF
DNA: TGTGCCAGCAGCCGGGACAGCTCTGGAAACACCATATATTTT

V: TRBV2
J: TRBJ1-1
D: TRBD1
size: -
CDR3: CASTKRTGRDTEAFF
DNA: TGTGCCAGCACCAAAAGGACAGGGAGGGACACTGAAGCTTTCTTT

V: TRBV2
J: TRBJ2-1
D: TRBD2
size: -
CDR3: CASSDVSGTSGVDEQFF
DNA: TGTGCCAGCAGTGATGTCTCTGGGACTAGCGGAGTGGATGAGCAGTTCTTC

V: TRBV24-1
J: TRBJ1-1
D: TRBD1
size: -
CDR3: CATSTETGGAFRAFF
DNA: TGTGCCACCAGTACTGAGACAGGGGGCGCCTTTAGAGCTTTCTTT

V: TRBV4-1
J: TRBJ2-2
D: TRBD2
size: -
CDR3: CASSQDFGTSGTYTGELFF
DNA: TGCGCCAGCAGCCAAGATTTTGGGACTAGCGGGACTTACACCGGGGAGCTGTTTTTT

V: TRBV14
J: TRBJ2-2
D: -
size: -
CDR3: CASSQLRNTGELFF
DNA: TGTGCCAGCAGCCAGCTCAGAAACACCGGGGAGCTGTTTTTT

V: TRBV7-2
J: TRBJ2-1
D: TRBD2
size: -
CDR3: CASSRGTSGGEQFF
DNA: TGTGCCAGCAGCCGCGGGACTAGCGGCGGTGAGCAGTTCTTC

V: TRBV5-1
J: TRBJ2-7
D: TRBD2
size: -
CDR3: CASSTGTSGSYEQYF
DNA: TGCGCCAGCAGCACCGGGACTAGCGGCTCCTACGAGCAGTACTTC

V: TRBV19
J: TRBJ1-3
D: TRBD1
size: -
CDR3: CASSRTGGSSSGNTIYF
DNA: TGTGCCAGTAGTAGAACAGGGGGCTCCTCCTCTGGAAACACCATATATTTT

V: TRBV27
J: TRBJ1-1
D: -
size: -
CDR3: CASSLFTGSGTEAFF
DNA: TGTGCCAGCAGTTTATTTACAGGGTCGGGTACTGAAGCTTTCTTT

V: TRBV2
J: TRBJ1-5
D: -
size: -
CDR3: CASSGGVKNQPQHF
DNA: TGTGCCAGCAGTGGGGGGGTTAAAAATCAGCCCCAGCATTTT

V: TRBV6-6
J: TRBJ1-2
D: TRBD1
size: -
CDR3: CASSYLDRGVYGYTF
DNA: TGTGCCAGCAGTTACTTAGACAGGGGCGTCTATGGCTACACCTTC

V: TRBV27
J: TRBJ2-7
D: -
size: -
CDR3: CASSLRASYEQYF
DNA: TGTGCCAGCAGCCTCAGAGCGTCCTACGAGCAGTACTTC

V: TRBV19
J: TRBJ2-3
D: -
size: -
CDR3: CASSILKGGGTDTQYF
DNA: TGTGCCAGTAGTATCTTAAAGGGCGGGGGCACAGATACGCAGTATTTT

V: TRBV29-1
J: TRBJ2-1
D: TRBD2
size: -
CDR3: CSVGVGLAGYNEQFF
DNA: TGCAGCGTTGGGGTTGGGCTAGCGGGCTACAATGAGCAGTTCTTC

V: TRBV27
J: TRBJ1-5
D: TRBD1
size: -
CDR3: CASSTLPPGQGNQPQHF
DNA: TGTGCCAGCAGTACCCTCCCGCCGGGACAGGGGAATCAGCCCCAGCATTTT

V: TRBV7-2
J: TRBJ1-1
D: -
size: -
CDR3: CASSPGQTEAFF
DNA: TGTGCCAGCAGCCCAGGGCAGACTGAAGCTTTCTTT

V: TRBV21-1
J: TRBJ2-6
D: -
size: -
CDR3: CASSKESGRIKSSGANVLTF
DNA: TGTGCCAGCAGCAAGGAATCAGGCCGCATCAAGAGCTCTGGGGCCAACGTCCTGACTTTC

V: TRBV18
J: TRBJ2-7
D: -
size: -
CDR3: CASSPAVNYEQYF
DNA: TGTGCCAGCTCACCAGCGGTGAACTACGAGCAGTACTTC

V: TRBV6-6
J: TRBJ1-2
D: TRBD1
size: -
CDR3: CASGDRGNGYTF
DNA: TGTGCCAGCGGCGACAGGGGAAATGGCTACACCTTC

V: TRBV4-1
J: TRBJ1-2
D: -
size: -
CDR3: CASSPGGGSYGYTF
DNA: TGCGCCAGCAGCCCCGGGGGGGGCAGCTATGGCTACACCTTC

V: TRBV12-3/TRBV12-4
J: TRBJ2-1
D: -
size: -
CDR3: CASSSSRHNEQFF
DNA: TGTGCCAGCAGTTCTAGTAGACACAATGAGCAGTTCTTC

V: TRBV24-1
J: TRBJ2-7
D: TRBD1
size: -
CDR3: CATSKGTGEYSYEQYF
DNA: TGTGCCACCAGTAAAGGGACAGGGGAATATTCCTACGAGCAGTACTTC

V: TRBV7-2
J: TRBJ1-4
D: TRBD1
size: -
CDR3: CASSLMTGGTEKLFF
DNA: TGTGCCAGCAGCTTGATGACAGGGGGTACTGAAAAACTGTTTTTT

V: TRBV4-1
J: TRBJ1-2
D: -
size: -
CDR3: CASSQAGNRAGYTF
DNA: TGCGCCAGCAGCCAAGCCGGGAACAGGGCTGGCTACACCTTC

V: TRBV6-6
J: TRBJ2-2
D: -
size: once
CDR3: CASSYSGETGELFF
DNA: TGTGCCAGCAGTTACTCCGGGGAAACCGGGGAGCTGTTTTTT

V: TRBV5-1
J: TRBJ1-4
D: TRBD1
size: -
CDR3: CASSRTTRDRGGNEKLFF
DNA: TGCGCCAGCAGCCGCACGACCCGGGACAGGGGAGGTAATGAAAAACTGTTTTTT